The subject of this entry is one TCR beta chain. This clone was seen a single time. The antigen this receptor binds is unknown. No base-level quality is on record; no much larger clone is a single base apart. The germline V gene specifies SNHLY as CDR1 and FYNNEI as CDR2. The CDR3 has 13 amino acids, counting the end cysteine and phenylalanine. The read is trimmed to its CDR3 DNA, 39 bases read in frame from base 1. V is reduced by 7 bases and J by 4 bases, leaving a spacing of 10 bases between them. TCR CDR3 regions were amplified from genomic DNA by multiplex PCR using the deep immunoSEQ assay. Extracted genomic DNA from each cell subset was distributed evenly across all wells of several immunoSEQ 96-well plates, and each plate was treated as a replicate. For sorted subsets, approximately 200 ng of genomic DNA, equivalent to 30,000 or so T cell genomes, went into each replicate PCR. Purified libraries were measured with a Qubit 3.0 fluorometer, size-checked on a Bioanalyzer 2100, and measured again with the KAPA Library Quantification kit. Every immunoSEQ 96-well plate was sequenced on a dedicated single-read 150-cycle Illumina NextSeq 550 flow cell. As for how the authors treated the data: Because only junctional sequences without quality scores were contained in the immunoSEQ output, filtering matching that applied to full-length reads could not be performed. To assign V/J genes and CDR3, sequences were annotated against IMGT germline references using PyIR, a Python wrapper for IgBLAST v1.9. Reads were filtered out if the reads had weak V/J assignments (E-value above 1e-6), no CDR3, stop codons, out-of-frame junctions, or ambiguous translated residues. V3J clonotypes were defined as sequences sharing an identical inferred V gene, J gene, and CDR3 amino acid sequence. Percentage overlap between repertoires was calculated by dividing the number of shared unique clonotypes by the size of the smaller repertoire. Three approaches were used to assess repertoire richness: RTK rarefaction, the Chao1 estimator, and Recon v2.1 estimates of unobserved clonotypes. Generation probabilities for all TCRbeta clonotypes obtained by the gDNA method from a handful of donors were computed using OLGA. TCRdb provides this immuneACCESS table in a form limited to in-frame rearrangements. Some clones are lacking; in checked studies, under half of them reflect an unresolved V gene, and why the rest are absent is not known. The DNA was the basis for D and trimming; V, J and clone size are from that table. The sample profile shows about 2 million clones; roughly 94% of them were found once. More than 0.1% of the sample goes to the ten largest clones.

The source of the sample is a study of shared clonotypes between healthy human individuals (dated by TCRdb to 2018 to 2020). With regard to the full study: Three men and a couple of women, aged 18 to 49 years, made up the cohort. For each donor, three plates each were used for CD4 naive and CD4 memory, two plates were used for CD8 naive, and one plate was used for CD8 memory. To estimate repertoire size and how much clonotypes are shared between individuals, the study performed deep sequencing of blood TCR repertoires from five healthy adults. To increase sequencing depth and limit assay-specific biases, TCR repertoire library preparation and sequencing were carried out by different laboratories using diverse techniques. Each donor's leukapheresis produced roughly between about 0.9 and 9.5 billion PBMCs.

The donors were healthy, HIV-negative adults with no recently reported acute infections or vaccinations. All donors were Caucasian adults living in Nashville, Tennessee, USA. CD4+ T cells were enriched through magnetic negative selection, after which naive cells were positively selected on CD45RA and the remaining negative fraction served as the memory subset. Blood was obtained by leukapheresis, after which PBMCs were separated by Ficoll-Histopaque density gradient centrifugation and cryopreserved in liquid nitrogen vapor phase. Analytical flow cytometry was used to check the purity and quantity of every magnetically sorted T cell population. Each sorted fraction had its genomic DNA isolated and then quantified by UV absorbance on a Nanodrop 2000c. Paper-wide results and their limitations: Based on pairwise subsampling, the degree of clonotype sharing among donors was expected to be affected by sequencing depth. Incomplete sequencing was indicated by rarefaction of sorted-subset datasets, despite the large sequencing depth. The genetic and exposure-history diversity represented was limited by the small number of donors. Naive subsets generally had larger estimated clonotype richness than memory subsets. Sampling was limited to blood, and TCR repertoires in tissue likely differ from TCR repertoires in blood. Compared with non-shared clonotypes, clonotypes shared by all four sorted-subset donors had higher generation probabilities. Across a handful of donors, 4.5% to 6.5% of naive CD4, around 3.3% of naive CD8, approximately 2.5% of memory CD4, and around 0.4% of memory CD8 clonotypes were shared.

The sequenced sample was naive CD4+ T cells sorted from blood. In the paper's terms, the cell subset or site label means: CD45RA+ positively selected. The TCR sequence derives from a man between 18 and 29 years old in good health. The chain links TRBV2 with TRBJ2-2; the D gene is perhaps TRBD1 or TRBD2, each of them matching over 5 bases. The CDR3 region: CASTGDLTGELFF. The nucleotides are TGTGCCAGCACCGGGGACCTCACCGGGGAGCTGTTTTTT.